Below are 8 T cell receptor beta chains sequenced from a single sample in a study of blood T cell repertoires in COVID-19. Assay used: immunoSEQ multiplex PCR; TCRdb lists only in-frame clones, some missing. Of 75,000 to 95,000 clones listed, 70% to 90% are singletons. Sequenced input: peripheral blood. Receptors originate from a human donor in a cohort sampled during active COVID-19.

The chain couples TRBV10-3 to TRBJ1-4; D is perhaps TRBD1 (5 bases). CDR3 length equals 16 residues. Trimming took 2 bases from V and 3 from J, leaving 13 bases between them. CDR1 and CDR2 from the germline V gene are ENHRY and SYGVKD. CDR3: CAISEGQGLANEKLFF. CDR3 in DNA: TGTGCCATCAGTGAGGGGCAGGGTCTAGCTAATGAAAAACTGTTTTTT.

The chain is built from TRBV12-3 or TRBV12-4 and TRBJ2-3, with D possibly TRBD1 on 6 matching bases. Trimming took off 2 bases at V and 7 bases at J, with 10 bases between the two ends. The CDR3 totals 13 residues. The CDR3 DNA follows: TGTGCCAGCAGTTTACAGGGGTCTTATACGCAGTATTTT. This encodes CASSLQGSYTQYF.

V and J are TRBV25-1 and TRBJ1-1; D possibly corresponds to TRBD1 (5 bases). The CDR3 loop spans 12 amino acids. In germline, CDR1 is MGHDK, CDR2 SYGVNS. V lost 4 bases, J lost 5 bases, and 8 bases lay in between. DNA for the CDR3: TGTGCCAGCAGTGTAGGGGATACTGAAGCTTTCTTT. Protein sequence: CASSVGDTEAFF.

This sequence joins TRBV7-9 and TRBJ1-4; D is unclear. Germline-derived CDR1 and CDR2 are SEHNR and FQNEAQ (reference sequence). Trimming stripped 5 bases from V and 8 bases from J, with 15 bases between. The CDR3 totals 14 residues. As DNA, the CDR3 is TGTGCCAGCAGCCTAGGTTACAGTGGAGAAAAACTGTTTTTT. The encoded protein is CASSLGYSGEKLFF. Full variable domain (rest looked up from reference TRBV7-9 and TRBJ1-4): DTGVSQNPRHKITKRGQNVTFRCDPISEHNRLYWYRQTLGQGPEFLTYFQNEAQLEKSRLLSDRFSAERPKGSFSTLEIQRTEQGDSAMYLCASSLGYSGEKLFFGSGTQLSVL.

The V call is TRBV18, the J call TRBJ2-7; the D gene is possibly TRBD1 (5 bases). Per the germline V gene, CDR1 is KGHSH and CDR2 is LQKENI. The CDR3 length is 13 residues. The V and J ends lost 2 bases and 7 bases respectively, with 12 bases between them. CDR3 protein: CASSPDSLREQYF. CDR3 DNA: TGTGCCAGCTCACCAGACAGTTTGAGAGAGCAGTACTTC.

CDR3 residues: CSASLGVDTQYF. Here the CDR3 DNA reads TGCAGTGCTAGTCTAGGGGTGGATACGCAGTATTTT. The chain combines TRBV20-1 with TRBJ2-3; tentative D call: TRBD1 (5 bases). The V gene's germline CDR1 is DFQATT and CDR2 SNEGSKA (reference sequence). The CDR3 covers 12 residues. V was clipped by 3 bases and J by 6 bases, with 10 bases between them.

This clone was seen a single time. This chain joins TRBV9 and TRBJ1-6; D not certain. This CDR3 is built from 15 residues. Germline loops: CDR1 SGDLS, CDR2 YYNGEE. The V and J ends lost 0 bases and 6 bases respectively, with 10 bases between them. The CDR3 sequence: CASSVGRQTNSPLHF. CDR3 DNA sequence: TGTGCCAGCAGCGTAGGGCGGCAGACTAATTCACCCCTCCACTTT. Supplemented by reference TRBV9 and TRBJ1-6, the full variable domain reads DSGVTQTPKHLITATGQRVTLRCSPRSGDLSVYWYQQSLDQGLQFLIQYYNGEERAKGNILERFSAQQFPDLHSELNLSSLELGDSALYFCASSVGRQTNSPLHFGNGTRLTVT.

The chain couples TRBV5-4 to TRBJ1-6; 8 positions match TRBD1. V lost 1 base to trimming and J lost 9 bases; unmatched junction nucleotides: 3. This CDR3 is 14 amino acids long. Germline CDR1 and CDR2: SGHNT and YYREEE (reference sequence). The CDR3, as DNA: TGTGCCAGCAGCTTGCAGGACAGGGCTTCACCCCTCCACTTT. This translates into CASSLQDRASPLHF.